Presented here are 7 T cell receptor beta chains from one specimen sequenced in a study of molecular identifiers for immune sequencing clone quantification (dated by TCRdb to 2016 to 2019). The method behind the library was PCR. Sequencing took place on an Illumina HiSeq 4000. The raw public reads went through TCRdb reprocessing: fastp at Q25, MiXCR clone calling, in-frame beta chains kept. Each entry merges the rows of one CDR3 protein and shows their most common DNA and genes. For this sample there are 600,000 to 650,000 distinct CDR3 sequences; 20% appear just once. The ten biggest clones cover around 0.86% of the sample. Sequenced: naive CD8+ T cells from blood, with Jurkat cell RNA spiked in. This specimen's cell subset or site label, interpreted: FACS-sorted CD8+CD4-CCR7+CD45RA+ naive T cells. These receptor sequences come from a human donor in good health. Some libraries in this study had Jurkat cell RNA spiked in.

Remarks on this clonotype: With a much larger clone just one base away, this may be a read error. The chain is built from TRBV7-9 and TRBJ2-2; D unclear. The CDR3 has 14 residues. Germline assignment: CDR1 SEHNR and CDR2 FQNEAQ (reference sequence). V was shortened by 1 base and J by 4 bases, with 7 bases between the two germline ends. The CDR3 is CASSLVNRTGELFF. Here the CDR3 DNA reads TGTGCCAGCAGCTTAGTTAACCGCACCGGGGAGCTGTTTTTT.

This chain links TRBV19 with TRBJ2-3; D might be TRBD1 (5 bases). The J call may be wrong; the DNA end is better matched by TRBJ1-5. The CDR3 totals 13 residues. Germline V gene data show CDR1 as LNHDA and CDR2 as SQIVND (reference sequence). The CDR3 nucleotides are TGTGCCAGTAGTTGGACTGTGACAGATACGCAGCATTTT. Residues: CASSWTVTDTQHF.

The chain joins TRBV20-1 to TRBJ1-1; D is uncertain. V dropped 6 bases and J dropped 7 bases, with 6 bases sitting between them. The CDR3 contains 9 residues. In germline, CDR1 is DFQATT, CDR2 SNEGSKA (reference sequence). CDR3 bases: TGCAGTGCCTCTAGTGAAGCTTTCTTT. Translated, it gives CSASSEAFF.

This clonotype showed up many times. The chain couples TRBV6-5 to TRBJ2-1; possibly TRBD2 for D (6 bases). CDR3 length: 15 amino acids. CDR1 and CDR2 from the germline V gene are MNHEY and SVGAGI. Deletions cut 6 bases from V and 6 bases from J, with 18 bases between. The CDR3 region is CASSPGSSEGNEQFF. CDR3 sequence (DNA): TGTGCCAGCAGCCCTGGGTCTAGCGAGGGCAATGAGCAGTTCTTC.

Ten or more counts support this clonotype. DNA of the CDR3: TGTGCCAGCAGCTTGGTTCGGGGTTCTGGAAAGACTGAAGCTTTCTTT. Residues: CASSLVRGSGKTEAFF. The rearrangement joins TRBV5-6 to TRBJ1-1, with D unclear. The germline CDR1 and CDR2 sequences are SGHDT and YYEEEE. The length of the CDR3 is 16 residues. V lost 0 bases and J lost 5, with 17 bases in between.

The rearrangement links TRBV7-9 to TRBJ2-7, with a possible D match to TRBD1 (6 bases). CDR3 length: 13 residues. V gave up 8 bases and J gave up 4 bases, with 15 bases separating them. Germline assignment: CDR1 SEHNR and CDR2 FQNEAQ (reference sequence). The CDR3 sequence: CASGSGQNYEQYF. In DNA, the CDR3 is TGTGCCAGCGGCTCGGGACAAAATTACGAGCAGTACTTC.

The CDR3, as DNA: TGTGCCTGGAGTGTGTCAGGGGCCCCTTTGACAGATACGCAGTATTTT. It yields the protein CAWSVSGAPLTDTQYF. V and J are TRBV30 and TRBJ2-3; a possible D gene is TRBD1 (6 bases). This CDR3 has 16 amino acids. Trimming took 0 bases from V and 3 from J, leaving 16 bases between them. Germline CDR1 and CDR2: GTSNPN and SVGIG (reference sequence).